This TCR beta chain was profiled in a study of T cell clonality in common variable immunodeficiency. General study findings and limits: In common variable immunodeficiency, TCR beta chains reportedly carried fewer deletions and N-nucleotide insertions.

For this clone: The antigen is not known. Read data end 3 residues before the CDR3 end; the end is taken from the germline J gene.

TCRdb's table, derived via immunoSEQ multiplex PCR, lists solely in-frame clones and lacks some. Reported are approximately 21,000 clones, none seen only once; the ten largest carry 2% to 3%. The germline V gene encodes CDR1 KGHSH and CDR2 LQKENI. This CDR3 has 15 residues. Between the trimmed V and J ends, which lost 1 base and 1 base, there was a span of 9 bases. Sequences were obtained from peripheral blood mononuclear cells. This rearrangement joins TRBV18 to TRBJ2-3; D unresolved. This receptor was obtained from a human donor with common variable immunodeficiency. This chain's CDR3 is CASSPQAVRTDTQYF. The sequenced CDR3 bases are TGTGCCAGCTCACCACAGGCGGTGCGCACAGATACG.